This T cell receptor (beta chain) was sequenced for a study of T cells in Graves' hyperthyroidism and ophthalmopathy. This clonotype has a count of ten or more. Its matching antigen is unknown. 10 ml fresh peripheral blood yielded the PBMCs. There were TCR beta CDR3 regions amplified from RNA transcripts. A first-round RT-PCR of the TCR CDR3 used the HTBI primer set. MiXCR, applied by TCRdb to the multiplex PCR reads, yields one record per CDR3 protein. The sample lists some 560,000 distinct CDR3 sequences, 14% occurring once. Regarding the study as a whole: Blood shared most expanded thyroid clonotypes above 0.001.

Germline assignment: CDR1 DFQATT and CDR2 SNEGSKA (reference sequence). Trimming shortened V by 0 bases and J by 0 bases, and 6 bases separated the two germline ends. CDR3 length: 14 residues. Sequenced: blood. The chain employs TRBV20-1 and TRBJ2-1; D is uncertain. The TCR comes from a woman in her thirties or forties with Graves' hyperthyroidism. Written as DNA, the CDR3 is TGCAGTGCTAGAGATCCGGGCTCCTACAATGAGCAGTTCTTC. Its protein product is CSARDPGSYNEQFF.